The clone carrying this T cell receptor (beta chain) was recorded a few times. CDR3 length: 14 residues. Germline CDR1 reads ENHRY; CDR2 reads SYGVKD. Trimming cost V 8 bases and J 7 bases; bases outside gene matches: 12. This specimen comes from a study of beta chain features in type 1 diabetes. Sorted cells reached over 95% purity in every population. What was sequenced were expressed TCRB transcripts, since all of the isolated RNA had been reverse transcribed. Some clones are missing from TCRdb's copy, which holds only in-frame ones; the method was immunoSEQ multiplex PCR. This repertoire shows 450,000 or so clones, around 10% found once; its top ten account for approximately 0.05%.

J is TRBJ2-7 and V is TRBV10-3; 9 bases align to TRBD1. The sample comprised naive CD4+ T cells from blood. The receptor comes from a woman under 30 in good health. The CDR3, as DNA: TGTGCCATCTCGTCCGGGACAGGGCCCTTAGAGCAGTACGTC. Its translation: CAISSGTGPLEQYV.